A single sample is the source of the 12 T cell receptor beta chains below, sequenced in a study of T cell responses to AZD1222 COVID-19 vaccine. Data came from immunoSEQ multiplex PCR; TCRdb stores just in-frame clones and leaves some out. The sample contains about 82,000 clones, roughly nine tenths of which appear only once. The specimen comprised peripheral blood, sampled on day 0 of AZD1222 vaccination. The receptors were sampled from an adult in good health.

The gene calls are TRBV14 and TRBJ2-1; TRBD1 matches at 8 bases. CDR1 and CDR2 (germline): SGHDN, FVKESK. V shed 4 bases, J shed 2 bases, and the junction held 10 bases outside the gene matches. This CDR3 spans 17 amino acids. Here the CDR3 reads CASSRISARGPYNEQFF. CDR3 nucleotides: TGTGCCAGCAGCCGCATCTCCGCCAGGGGGCCCTACAATGAGCAGTTCTTC. Supplemented by reference TRBV14 and TRBJ2-1, the full variable domain reads EAGVTQFPSHSVIEKGQTVTLRCDPISGHDNLYWYRRVMGKEIKFLLHFVKESKQDESGMPNNRFLAERTGGTYSTLKVQPAELEDSGVYFCASSRISARGPYNEQFFGPGTRLTVL.

This clone has a single count. This chain connects TRBV7-9 to TRBJ1-2, with TRBD1 as a possible D gene (5 bases). The CDR3 length is 16 residues. The V and J ends lost 2 bases and 0 bases respectively, with 13 bases between them. Germline CDR1 and CDR2: SEHNR and FQNEAQ (reference sequence). The CDR3 nucleotides are TGTGCCAGCAGCTTAACCGGGGCTTCCCCTAACTATGGCTACACCTTC. Translation: CASSLTGASPNYGYTF.

The V gene is TRBV27, the J gene TRBJ2-7; TRBD2 matches at 12 bases. The CDR3 has 15 amino acids. Germline V lookup: CDR1 MNHEY, CDR2 SMNVEV (reference sequence). V gave up 5 bases and J gave up 4 bases; unmatched junction bases: 6. For the CDR3, the DNA is TGTGCCAGCAGTCCGGGGACTAGCGGGTTTTACGAGCAGTACTTC. Its protein is CASSPGTSGFYEQYF.

CDR3 in amino acids: CASTGTQNEKLFF. Here the CDR3 DNA reads TGTGCCAGCACCGGGACACAGAATGAAAAACTGTTTTTT. The chain links TRBV2 to TRBJ1-4; D is perhaps TRBD1 (6 bases). V shed 7 bases and J shed 5 bases, with 11 bases lying between them. Germline V gene lookup returns CDR1 SNHLY and CDR2 FYNNEI. This CDR3 contains 13 residues.

The chain links TRBV15 to TRBJ1-4, with a tentative D call TRBD1 (5 bases). The CDR3 sequence is 17 residues long. Per germline, CDR1 LNHNV and CDR2 YYDKDF (reference sequence). V gave up 2 bases and J gave up 7 bases, with 20 bases separating them. In DNA form, the CDR3 reads TGTGCCACCAGCAGATCCCTGGGGCAGGGAGAGGGTGAAAAACTGTTTTTT. Protein: CATSRSLGQGEGEKLFF.

CDR3 DNA sequence: TGTGCCAGTAGTATTGGCCAGGGTAATCAGCCCCAGCATTTT. Amino acid sequence: CASSIGQGNQPQHF. The chain joins TRBV19 to TRBJ1-5, with D possibly being TRBD1 (5 bases). Germline V gene lookup returns CDR1 LNHDA and CDR2 SQIVND (reference sequence). The CDR3 is 14 residues long. V was shortened by 3 bases and J by 4 bases, with 10 bases between the two germline ends.

V and J are TRBV7-3 and TRBJ2-1; TRBD2 agrees at 11 bases. After removal of 4 bases from V and 4 bases from J, the junction contained 6 bases not matched to a gene. Germline lookup yields CDR1 SGHTA and CDR2 FQGTGA. The CDR3 is made up of 16 amino acids. This CDR3 reads CASSSVGTSGYNEQFF. The CDR3 region has the DNA TGTGCCAGCAGCTCCGTCGGGACTAGCGGATACAATGAGCAGTTCTTC.

The chain has TRBV7-2 and TRBJ1-2; the D is unclear. The germline V and J ends were trimmed by 5 bases and 8 bases, with 12 bases remaining between them. Germline V gives CDR1 SGHTA, CDR2 FQGNSA. CDR3 length equals 12 residues. In DNA, the CDR3 is TGTGCCAGCAGCCCAAGTTCGTGGGGCTACACCTTC. Translated: CASSPSSWGYTF.

The J gene is TRBJ1-2, the V gene TRBV6-5; D gene ambiguous. Deletions cut 0 bases from V and 7 bases from J, with 9 bases between. The CDR3 consists of 13 residues. Germline V lookup: CDR1 MNHEY, CDR2 SVGAGI. CDR3: CASSYSDGSGYTF. The CDR3 nucleotides read TGTGCCAGCAGTTACTCGGATGGGTCTGGCTACACCTTC.

This sequence joins TRBV5-1 and TRBJ2-1, with 8 bases identical to TRBD2. Germline V lookup: CDR1 SGHRS, CDR2 YFSETQ. V lost 7 bases, J lost 2 bases, and 8 bases stayed unmatched. There are 15 residues in the CDR3. The CDR3 DNA is TGCGCCAGCGGGTTTAGCGGGGCTACCTACAATGAGCAGTTCTTC. It codes for CASGFSGATYNEQFF.

The chain joins TRBV28 to TRBJ1-1; D gene uncertain. V lost 4 bases, J lost 0 bases, and 9 bases lay in between. Germline assignment: CDR1 MDHEN and CDR2 SYDVKM. The CDR3 contains 14 residues. The CDR3 DNA sequence: TGTGCCAGCAGTTCAGCAGGAATGAACACTGAAGCTTTCTTT. It is translated as CASSSAGMNTEAFF.

The chain joins TRBV6-2 or TRBV6-3 to TRBJ1-5, with 8 bases that match TRBD1. V was pared by 6 bases and J by 2 bases, with 6 bases of the junction left unmatched. The CDR3 has 15 amino acids. Germline values: CDR1 MNHEY, CDR2 SVGEGT. CDR3 sequence: CASSPDRAGNQPQHF. The CDR3 DNA reads TGTGCCAGCAGCCCGGACAGGGCTGGCAATCAGCCCCAGCATTTT.